This T cell receptor beta chain was identified in a study of a mutant IDH1 vaccine in newly diagnosed glioma. A note on this clone: Its matching antigen is unknown.

The time point: week 23, last vaccination. The content of each vaccine dose was 300 ug of mutant IDH1 20-mer peptide, and topical imiquimod accompanied it. CDR1 and CDR2 (germline): SQVTM, ANQGSEA. Trimming took 6 bases from V and 8 from J; bases not matched to a gene: 5. The CDR3 runs 13 residues. Data came from immunoSEQ multiplex PCR; TCRdb stores just in-frame clones and leaves some out. The repertoire holds about 72,000 clones, over 75% seen once, with 13% in the top ten. This sequence originates from a man aged 18 to 30 with glioma. The chain links TRBV29-1 to TRBJ1-5; TRBD1 matches at 12 bases. The source was PBMCs, collected from a glioma patient whose treatment included an IDH1 peptide vaccine. CDR3 nucleotides: TGCAGCGTGGGACAGGGGGCTGTTGAGCCCCAGCATTTT. Protein sequence: CSVGQGAVEPQHF.